Below, one T cell receptor (beta chain) is given with its context. Its antigen specificity is not known. No base-level quality is on record; no much larger clone is a single base apart. The collaborating institutions used their own protocols to collect whole blood in K2EDTA tubes. Collaborator samples were shipped for TCRbeta analysis as frozen whole blood, isolated PBMCs, or DNA extracted from either sample type. This record belongs to a study of blood T cell repertoires in COVID-19 (dated by TCRdb to about 2020). Background on the whole study: Samples from collaborators originated in the United States, Italy and Spain and spanned both the acute and convalescent phases of COVID-19. The dataset comprised deeply sampled blood TCRbeta repertoires from subjects exposed to, actively infected with, or recovered from COVID-19. A de-identified subject ID, COVID-19 status, age in years and sex were almost always included in the sample metadata. Samples came from the ongoing ImmuneRACE study (first 160 participants) plus 1,254 subjects from 6 global collaborators. Where available, HLA class I and class II types were obtained from metadata supplied by the sample provider rather than from assay-based typing. The material from the prospective study consisted of cDNA or gDNA derived from T cells, B-cell-depleted T cells, or PBMCs. A freely available public database, intended as a resource for researchers studying the immune response to SARS-CoV-2, is where the repertoires were released.

Study-wide conclusions, independent of this receptor: Clinical and demographic metadata were provided uncurated, with the amount varying by source and participant.

The immunoSEQ Assay, a bias-controlled multiplex PCR, was used to amplify TCRbeta CDR3 regions from genomic DNA. The source study handled its data this way. Nucleated cell counts per sample were estimated from amplification of reference gene primers within the assay. To quantify the absolute abundance of each unique TCRbeta CDR3 rearrangement, sequence reads were collapsed and filtered. For each sample, productive Simpson clonality was calculated by taking the square root of Simpson's diversity index across productive rearrangements. The immuneACCESS repertoire file appears here via TCRdb, limited to in-frame rearrangements. These files lack a portion of the clones; in checked studies, under half of the deficit traces to unresolved V genes, and the cause of the others is not known. That table is the source of V, J and clone size, and D and trimming were worked out from the DNA. This sample holds around 99,000 clones; over 60% were observed only once. The top ten clonotypes cover 4% to 4.5% of the sample.

This receptor was identified in a man between 65 and 85 years old with acute or convalescent COVID-19. Sample: peripheral blood.

For the CDR3, the sequence is CATSTSRMPGLNYGYTF. The DNA sequence is as follows: TGTGCCACCAGCACTTCCCGGATGCCAGGGCTCAACTATGGCTACACCTTC. The sequence is built from TRBV15 and TRBJ1-2; TRBD1 is a possible D gene, resting on 5 matching bases. V gives up 4 bases and J gives up 2 bases, and the segment between their germline ends measures 20 bases. Per the germline V gene (reference sequence), LNHNV is the CDR1 and YYDKDF is the CDR2. There are 17 amino acids in the CDR3, from cysteine to phenylalanine inclusive. Solely the CDR3 DNA is kept, with 51 bases framed from the first base.